This T cell receptor beta chain was recovered during a study of vaccination and CD4 T cells after COVID-19. For this clonotype: As yet, its antigen is unknown.

Germline V gene sequence: CDR1 GTSNPN, CDR2 SVGIG (reference sequence). The V and J ends lost 2 bases and 5 bases respectively, with 9 bases between them. This CDR3 is built from 12 residues. As to treatment: roughly 10-day PBMC culture with coronavirus spike peptide pools or control peptides (ViraFEST assay). Sequencing of DNA taken from cultured CD4+ T cells relied on the Oncomine TCR Beta short-read assay. TCRdb independently ran MiXCR on the PCR reads; one entry per CDR3 protein. The sample has about 18,000 distinct CDR3 sequences; roughly 58% are singletons. The clonotype originates from a human donor who had recovered from COVID-19. Here the sequenced sample was CD4+ T cells from blood, cultured in vitro, taken before SARS-CoV-2 vaccination. This chain links TRBV30 with TRBJ2-5; D is uncertain. The CDR3 region has the DNA TGTGCCTGGAGTATGGGGTGGGAGACCCAGTACTTC. Amino acid sequence: CAWSMGWETQYF.